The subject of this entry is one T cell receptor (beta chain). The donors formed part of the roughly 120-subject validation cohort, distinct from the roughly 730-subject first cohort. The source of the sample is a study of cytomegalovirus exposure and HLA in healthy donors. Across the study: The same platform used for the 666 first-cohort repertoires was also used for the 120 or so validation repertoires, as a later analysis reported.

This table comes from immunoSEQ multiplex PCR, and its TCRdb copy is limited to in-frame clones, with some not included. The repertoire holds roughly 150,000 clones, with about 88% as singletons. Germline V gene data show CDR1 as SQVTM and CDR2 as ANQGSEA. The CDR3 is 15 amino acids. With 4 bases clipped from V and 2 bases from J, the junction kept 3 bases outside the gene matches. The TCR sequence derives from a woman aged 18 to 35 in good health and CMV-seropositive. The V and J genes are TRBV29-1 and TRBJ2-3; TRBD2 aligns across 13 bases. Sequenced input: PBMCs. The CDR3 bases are TGCAGCGTTGGGACTAGCGGGAGTAACACAGATACGCAGTATTTT. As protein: CSVGTSGSNTDTQYF.